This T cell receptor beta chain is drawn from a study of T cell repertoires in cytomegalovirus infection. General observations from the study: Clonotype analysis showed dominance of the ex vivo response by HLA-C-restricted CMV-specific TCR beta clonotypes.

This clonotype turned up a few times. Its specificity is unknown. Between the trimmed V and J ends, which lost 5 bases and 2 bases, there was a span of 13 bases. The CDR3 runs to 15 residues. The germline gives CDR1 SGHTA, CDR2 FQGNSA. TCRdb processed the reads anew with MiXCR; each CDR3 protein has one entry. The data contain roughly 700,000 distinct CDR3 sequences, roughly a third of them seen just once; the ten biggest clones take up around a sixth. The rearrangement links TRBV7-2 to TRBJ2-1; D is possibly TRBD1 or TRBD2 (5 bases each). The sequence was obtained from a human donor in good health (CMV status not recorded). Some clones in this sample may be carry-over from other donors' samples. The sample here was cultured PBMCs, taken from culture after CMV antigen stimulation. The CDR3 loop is CASSGGTITYNEQFF. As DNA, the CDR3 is TGTGCCAGCAGCGGGGGAACAATTACCTACAATGAGCAGTTCTTC.